Below, 26 T cell receptor beta chains from the same sample are listed, as sequenced in a study of T-cell reconstitution after alpha-beta-depleted transplantation in children. Researchers prepared the TCRbeta library using unique molecular identifiers, the study reports. MiXCR, applied by TCRdb to the PCR reads, yields one record per CDR3 protein. This table holds 200,000 to 300,000 distinct CDR3 sequences, 7.5% to 9.5% found once. This specimen consisted of PBMCs, mostly from graft donor cells, obtained 180 days after TCRalphabeta/CD19-depleted stem cell transplant. The receptor source for this set is a male patient between 10 and 17 years old who had a stem cell transplant for acute lymphoblastic leukemia, so the T cells may come from the graft donor.

This clonotype was seen at least ten times. The genes are TRBV10-3 and TRBJ2-7, with TRBD2 as a possible D gene (6 bases). The CDR3 spans 14 residues. Germline values: CDR1 ENHRY, CDR2 SYGVKD. V dropped 10 bases and J dropped 0 bases, with 16 bases sitting between them. The CDR3 coding sequence is TGTGCCACCCGAAAGGACGGGAGCTCCTACGAGCAGTACTTC. This translates into CATRKDGSSYEQYF.

This clonotype appeared a few times. The CDR3 is CASSQGDRAPSYEQYF. DNA of the CDR3: TGTGCCAGCAGCCAAGGAGACCGTGCGCCCTCCTACGAGCAGTACTTC. V is TRBV4-2 and J is TRBJ2-7; D ambiguous. Trimming removed 1 base from V and 0 bases from J, with 13 bases in between. The CDR3 contains 16 residues. Germline V gene lookup returns CDR1 LGHNA and CDR2 YNFKEQ.

This clonotype was counted ten times or more. The chain has TRBV28 and TRBJ2-3; D assignment may be TRBD1 or TRBD2 (6 bases each). Trimming took 10 bases from V and 5 from J, leaving 16 bases between them. Germline CDR1 and CDR2: MDHEN and SYDVKM. The CDR3 is 13 amino acids. CDR3 in DNA: TGTGCCACTTGGGACATCGGGGGAGATACGCAGTATTTT. The encoded protein is CATWDIGGDTQYF.

This clonotype has at least ten counts. This chain links TRBV4-3 with TRBJ2-7, with a weak D call TRBD1 (6 bases). The CDR3 runs to 15 residues. With 1 base removed from V and 4 bases from J, the gap between germline ends came to 14 bases. CDR1 LGHNA and CDR2 YSLEER come from the germline V gene. The CDR3 sequence: CASSQGRSGVYEQYF. The CDR3 nucleotides are TGCGCCAGCAGCCAAGGGAGGTCAGGGGTGTACGAGCAGTACTTC.

This clonotype was seen ten or more times. This chain joins TRBV6-5 and TRBJ1-3; the D is unclear. The germline V and J ends were trimmed by 6 bases and 0 bases, with 15 bases remaining between them. CDR1 MNHEY and CDR2 SVGAGI come from the germline V gene. This CDR3 region has 16 residues. CDR3: CASRYRTASSGNTIYF. For the CDR3, the DNA is TGTGCCAGCAGATATCGGACGGCCAGCTCTGGAAACACCATATATTTT.

As concerns this clonotype: This may stem from a read error, because a much larger clone lies one nucleotide away. V gene TRBV7-2 combines with J gene TRBJ2-2; D is unresolved. V was trimmed by 5 bases and J by 4 bases, leaving 14 bases between them. Germline V gives CDR1 SGHTA, CDR2 FQGNSA. This CDR3 comprises 15 residues. For the CDR3, the DNA is TGTGCCAGCAGCCTAATCGCATTTTTCACCGGGGAGCTGTTTTTT. Translated: CASSLIAFFTGELFF.

This clonotype has only a few counts. This sequence joins TRBV11-2 and TRBJ1-2, with D perhaps TRBD1 (6 bases). V lost 6 bases to trimming and J lost 11 bases, with 16 bases between them. CDR1 and CDR2 (germline): SGHAT, FQNNGV. The CDR3 covers 12 residues. CDR3 in DNA: TGTGCCAGCAGGGCATTGGGGGCAGGGTACACCTTC. Residues: CASRALGAGYTF.

This clonotype was detected ten times or more. The V and J genes are TRBV20-1 and TRBJ2-5; the match to TRBD2 covers 11 bases. The germline V gene has CDR1 DFQATT and CDR2 SNEGSKA (reference sequence). The ends lost 0 bases at V and 5 bases at J; junction bases unmatched: 5. The CDR3 spans 15 residues. This chain's CDR3 is CSAREPSGGYETQYF. DNA of the CDR3: TGCAGTGCTAGAGAGCCTAGCGGGGGGTACGAGACCCAGTACTTC.

There are many counts of this clonotype. The rearrangement joins TRBV28 to TRBJ2-7; possibly TRBD1 or TRBD2 for D (6 bases each). The CDR3 sequence is 16 residues long. Looked up from germline, CDR1 is MDHEN and CDR2 is SYDVKM. V was clipped by 7 bases and J by 4 bases, with 23 bases between them. The CDR3 sequence: CASTGTGGGTIYEQYF. In nucleotides, the CDR3 is TGTGCCAGCACCGGGACGGGCGGCGGGACAATATACGAGCAGTACTTC.

Many counts were recorded for this clonotype. The CDR3 loop is CASKRGTGTGELFF. CDR3 in DNA: TGTGCCAGCAAGAGGGGTACGGGGACCGGGGAGCTGTTTTTT. This chain joins TRBV27 and TRBJ2-2; D might be TRBD1 or TRBD2, each matching 5 bases. The length of the CDR3 is 14 residues. Per germline, CDR1 MNHEY and CDR2 SMNVEV (reference sequence). Trimming shortened V by 7 bases and J by 5 bases, and 14 bases separated the two germline ends.

This clonotype has ten or more counts. The chain combines TRBV12-3 or TRBV12-4 with TRBJ2-3; possibly TRBD2 for D (6 bases). The CDR3 runs 17 residues. V was cut by 0 bases and J by 0 bases, with 13 bases left in between. CDR3 residues: CASSLAGGLDSTDTQYF. The CDR3 DNA sequence: TGTGCCAGCAGTTTAGCGGGGGGTCTCGATAGCACAGATACGCAGTATTTT.

The chain links TRBV7-8 to TRBJ2-2, with D unclear. The CDR3 is made up of 16 amino acids. V gave up 2 bases and J gave up 0 bases, with 10 bases separating them. Germline assignment: CDR1 SGHVS and CDR2 FQNEAQ. The CDR3 region has the DNA TGTGCCAGCAGCTTAAGGGCGTTCGCGAACACCGGGGAGCTGTTTTTT. This sequence encodes CASSLRAFANTGELFF.

This clonotype was seen many times. The V call is TRBV9, the J call TRBJ2-5; 13 nucleotides agree with TRBD2. The germline CDR1 and CDR2 sequences are SGDLS and YYNGEE. After removal of 4 bases from V and 4 bases from J, the junction contained 4 bases not matched to a gene. The CDR3 sequence is 15 residues long. The CDR3 loop reads CASSIGLAGAETQYF. CDR3 nucleotides: TGTGCCAGCAGCATTGGACTAGCGGGAGCAGAGACCCAGTACTTC.

The chain has TRBV18 and TRBJ2-7, with 8 bases lining up with TRBD1. V lost 5 bases and J lost 7; bases outside the gene matches: 10. Germline V gene lookup returns CDR1 KGHSH and CDR2 LQKENI. The CDR3 runs to 14 residues. CDR3: CASSTLRGRDEQYF. CDR3 bases: TGTGCCAGCTCAACTCTCAGGGGGCGTGATGAGCAGTACTTC.

This clonotype occurred many times. The chain links TRBV20-1 to TRBJ2-2; 10 positions agree with TRBD1. Germline V CDR1 and CDR2: DFQATT, SNEGSKA (reference sequence). There are 15 residues in the CDR3. V gave up 5 bases and J gave up 1 base; unmatched junction bases: 4. CDR3 nucleotide sequence: TGCAGTGCTGGGGACAGGGGATGGAACACCGGGGAGCTGTTTTTT. This translates into CSAGDRGWNTGELFF.

This clonotype was seen ten or more times. The chain recombines TRBV20-1 with TRBJ2-6; possibly TRBD1 or TRBD2 for D (5 bases each). The CDR3 length is 17 residues. Per germline, CDR1 DFQATT and CDR2 SNEGSKA (reference sequence). V dropped 0 bases and J dropped 0 bases, with 12 bases sitting between them. The CDR3 here is CSARDGDGLSGANVLTF. The DNA of the CDR3 is TGCAGTGCTAGAGATGGGGACGGCCTCTCTGGGGCCAACGTCCTGACTTTC.

This clonotype has at least ten counts. This chain uses TRBV2 with TRBJ1-1; 8 nucleotides align to TRBD1. The trim removed 6 bases at V and 4 bases at J, leaving 4 bases unmatched. The length of the CDR3 is 13 residues. CDR1 SNHLY and CDR2 FYNNEI come from the germline V gene. The CDR3 loop reads CASSEQGVTEAFF. The CDR3 DNA follows: TGTGCCAGCAGCGAACAGGGGGTCACTGAAGCTTTCTTT.

Many counts were recorded for this clonotype. The chain recombines TRBV27 with TRBJ2-1, with D tentatively TRBD2 (5 bases). The germline CDR1 and CDR2 sequences are MNHEY and SMNVEV (reference sequence). V lost 3 bases and J lost 11, with 14 bases in between. This CDR3 is 13 amino acids long. The CDR3 loop reads CASSFGSPLKQFF. The DNA of the CDR3 is TGTGCCAGCAGTTTTGGGAGTCCCCTTAAGCAGTTCTTC.

This chain connects TRBV11-1 to TRBJ2-2; the match to TRBD1 covers 9 bases. J gave up 7 bases and V 7 bases, and 10 bases lay outside the gene matches. CDR1 is SGHAT, CDR2 FQDESV, per germline (reference sequence). The CDR3 is made up of 15 amino acids. The CDR3, as DNA: TGTGCCAGCAAACCGGACAGGGGCGCGGGCGGGGAGCTGTTTTTT. Translation gives CASKPDRGAGGELFF.

The table lists this clonotype with many counts. The V gene is TRBV7-6, the J gene TRBJ2-7, with 10 bases lining up with TRBD1. The CDR3 totals 14 residues. Germline V gives CDR1 SGHVS, CDR2 FNYEAQ. The V gene end was trimmed by 1 base and the J gene end by 5 bases; junction bases not matched to a gene: 2. In nucleotides, the CDR3 is TGTGCCAGCAGCTTAGGACAGGGGGCCCACGAGCAGTACTTC. Amino acids: CASSLGQGAHEQYF.

This clonotype was recorded only once. A much more abundant neighbour one base away suggests this may be a read error. CDR3 DNA sequence: TGTGCCAGCAGTTCAGCTAGCGGGACCACCGGGGAGCTGTTTTTT. As protein: CASSSASGTTGELFF. V is TRBV6-4 and J is TRBJ2-2; 9 bases are shared with TRBD2. The CDR3 is 15 amino acids. CDR1 MRHNA and CDR2 SNTAGT come from the germline V gene. V dropped 5 bases and J dropped 4; count of bases not matched to a gene: 5.

A remark on this clonotype: A much larger clone is a single base away; this may be a read error. This chain links TRBV9 with TRBJ1-2; D is possibly TRBD1 (5 bases). This CDR3 is 14 amino acids long. The germline CDR1 and CDR2 sequences are SGDLS and YYNGEE. The V gene lost 3 bases and the J gene lost 8 bases, with 17 bases spanning the gap. CDR3: CASSANTGRDGYTF. The CDR3 nucleotides read TGTGCCAGCAGCGCAAACACAGGACGGGACGGCTACACCTTC.

This clonotype was detected ten times or more. V usage is TRBV12-3 or TRBV12-4 and J usage is TRBJ1-4; a weak D match, TRBD1 (5 bases). The CDR3 length is 15 residues. Trimming cost V 2 bases and J 7 bases, with 14 bases left between them. In DNA, the CDR3 is TGTGCCAGCAGTTTACTGGTGGGACCGGGTGAAAAACTGTTTTTT. Protein product: CASSLLVGPGEKLFF.

This clonotype was seen at least ten times. The chain has TRBV7-9 and TRBJ2-5; 8 nucleotides line up with TRBD1. CDR1 SEHNR and CDR2 FQNEAQ come from the germline V gene (reference sequence). CDR3 length equals 15 residues. The V gene end was trimmed by 4 bases and the J gene end by 5 bases; junction bases not matched to a gene: 9. CDR3 nucleotide sequence: TGTGCCAGCAGCTCTAAGACAGGGGTAGAGGAGACCCAGTACTTC. Its translation is CASSSKTGVEETQYF. The full variable domain, with the rest looked up from reference TRBV7-9 and TRBJ2-5, is DTGVSQNPRHKITKRGQNVTFRCDPISEHNRLYWYRQTLGQGPEFLTYFQNEAQLEKSRLLSDRFSAERPKGSFSTLEIQRTEQGDSAMYLCASSSKTGVEETQYFGPGTRLLVL.

This clonotype showed up many times. This chain joins TRBV12-3 or TRBV12-4 and TRBJ1-5, with D possibly TRBD1 on 6 matching bases. Between the trimmed V and J ends, which lost 3 bases and 0 bases, there was a span of 24 bases. CDR3 length equals 20 residues. CDR3 region: CASSLRGDTIGGYSNQPQHF. For the CDR3, the DNA is TGTGCCAGCAGTTTGAGGGGGGACACTATCGGGGGTTATAGCAATCAGCCCCAGCATTTT.

At least ten counts were recorded for this clonotype. The CDR3 protein is CASSDTLFYSNQPQHF. The CDR3 bases are TGTGCCAGCAGTGATACATTATTTTATAGCAATCAGCCCCAGCATTTT. The rearrangement joins TRBV6-1 to TRBJ1-5; no firm D call. CDR3 length equals 16 residues. V gave up 3 bases and J gave up 0 bases, with 12 bases separating them. CDR1 is MNHNS and CDR2 is SASEGT in the germline V gene.